These 24 T cell receptor delta chains share one sample of origin, sequenced in a study of gamma-delta chains in newborns, infants, children. TCRdb redid clone calling on the reads using CATT. The profile covers fewer than 8,500 delta-chain clones, with 0.5% to 0.85% appearing a single time and 15% taken by the ten largest. Specimen: blood. The receptors shown here come from a child who was a newborn, infant or young child, either healthy, febrile or measles-vaccinated (not recorded which).

By frequency in the sample, this clone is large. Different DNA sequences within this sample yield the same CDR3. This chain connects TRDV2 to TRDJ2; 7 bases are shared with TRDD3. CDR3 size: 14 residues. The germline CDR1 and CDR2 sequences are GEAIGNYY and EKD. With V trimmed by 0 bases and J by 3 bases, 0 bases remained unmatched. CDR3 in amino acids: CACDTWGMTAQLFF. CDR3 sequence (DNA): TGTGCCTGTGACACCTGGGGGATGACAGCACAACTCTTCTTT.

This clone was found many times. Being one base from a much bigger clone, this may be a read error. The genes are TRDV2 and TRDJ3; D possibly corresponds to TRDD3 (6 bases). V was pared by 0 bases and J by 0 bases, with 11 bases between. The germline V gene has CDR1 GEAIGNYY and CDR2 EKD. The CDR3 has 18 amino acids. CDR3 sequence reads: CACDTVGGSSWDTRQMFF. The CDR3, as DNA: TGTGCCTGTGACACCGTGGGGGGTAGCTCCTGGGACACCCGACAGATGTTTTTC.

This clone was observed at least ten times. This probably arose from a read error, given a far larger clone one base away. This chain uses TRDV2 with TRDJ1; 8 positions match TRDD3. V shed 3 bases, J shed 2 bases, and the junction held 4 bases outside the gene matches. This CDR3 region has 14 residues. CDR1 and CDR2 from the germline V gene are GEAIGNYY and EKD. CDR3 sequence (DNA): TGTGCCTGTGACGTACTGGGGGGTACCGATAAACTCATCTTT. Residues: CACDVLGGTDKLIF.

This clone was seen a handful of times. One base away lies a much larger clone, so this may be a sequencing read error. Other DNA sequences of this sample code for an identical CDR3. The rearrangement uses TRDV2 and TRDJ1, with D unclear. The V gene's germline CDR1 is GEAIGNYY and CDR2 EKD. Trimming cost V 0 bases and J 2 bases, with 15 bases left between them. The CDR3 has 16 amino acids. The CDR3 DNA is TGTGCCTGTGACACCCCAGGGAAGGACAGTACCGATAAACTCATCTTT. Translating it yields CACDTPGKDSTDKLIF.

This clone is classed as medium-sized. Other DNA sequences in the same sample also yield this CDR3. V is TRDV2 and J is TRDJ3, with 7 bases that match TRDD3. This CDR3 has 18 residues. Trimming at V came to 0 bases and at J to 0 bases, leaving 4 bases not matched to a gene. The germline V gene has CDR1 GEAIGNYY and CDR2 EKD. The CDR3 reads CACDTGYARSWDTRQMFF. For the CDR3, the DNA is TGTGCCTGTGACACCGGATACGCGCGCTCCTGGGACACCCGACAGATGTTTTTC.

This clone was counted only a few times. The protein that TCRdb holds for this DNA derives from a much larger clone and differs from the translated DNA at residue 3, which likely indicates a read error; the protein shown here is translated from the DNA. The chain recombines TRDV2 with TRDJ2; 10 bases fit TRDD3. The germline CDR1 and CDR2 sequences are GEAIGNYY and EKD. The CDR3 is 18 amino acids. The CDR3 reads CARDNLLGDASLTAQLFF. CDR3 DNA: TGTGCCCGTGACAACTTACTGGGGGATGCATCTTTGACAGCACAACTCTTCTTT.

As regards this clone: The protein held in TCRdb is that of a much larger clone and does not match this DNA's translation at residue 15, likely because of a read error; the protein shown is translated from the DNA. The chain links TRDV2 to TRDJ3, with 7 positions matching TRDD3. The CDR3 has 18 amino acids. Looked up from germline, CDR1 is GEAIGNYY and CDR2 is EKD. The CDR3 coding sequence is TGTGCCTGTGACTCGGGGGATTCTCGCTCCTGGGACACCCGACATATGTTTTTC. This codes for CACDSGDSRSWDTRHMFF.

V usage is TRDV1 and J usage is TRDJ1; D is perhaps TRDD3 (7 bases). The CDR3 spans 21 residues. V gave up 3 bases and J gave up 0 bases, with 29 bases separating them. Germline V CDR1 and CDR2: TSWWSYY, QGS. CDR3 coding DNA: TGTGCTCTTGGGGAGAACCCTCCTACGTTTTGGGGGAACTTGTACACCGATAAACTCATCTTT. Its protein is CALGENPPTFWGNLYTDKLIF.

This clone was detected many times. Only one base separates this from a far larger clonotype, so it likely reflects a read error. This sequence joins TRDV2 and TRDJ2, with 9 bases lining up with TRDD3. The length of the CDR3 is 14 residues. The germline CDR1 and CDR2 sequences are GEAIGNYY and EKD. CDR3 residues: CACDTWGITALLFF. CDR3 nucleotide sequence: TGTGCCTGTGACACCTGGGGGATAACAGCACTACTCTTCTTT.

This clone was counted only a few times. Other DNA sequences in this specimen translate into the identical CDR3. The chain recombines TRDV2 with TRDJ3, with 13 bases lining up with TRDD3. The CDR3 extends over 21 amino acids. V lost 0 bases and J lost 0; bases outside the gene matches: 7. Per germline, CDR1 GEAIGNYY and CDR2 EKD. As DNA, the CDR3 is TGTGCCTGTGACACCGCAGTACTGGGGGATACGGGCTCCTGGGACACCCGACAGATGTTTTTC. Translating it yields CACDTAVLGDTGSWDTRQMFF.

This clone rates as medium-sized. This clone may be a read error of a much larger clone one base away. The gene calls are TRDV2 and TRDJ2, with D hard to call. Germline CDR1 GEAIGNYY, CDR2 EKD. The CDR3 is 15 amino acids. Here the CDR3 reads CACDQIGVLTAHLFF. CDR3 coding DNA: TGTGCCTGTGACCAAATCGGAGTTCTGACAGCACACCTCTTCTTT.

By frequency in the sample, this clone is medium-sized. The chain uses TRDV2 and TRDJ3; D remains unclear. The V and J ends lost 3 bases and 3 bases respectively, with 5 bases between them. Germline assignment: CDR1 GEAIGNYY and CDR2 EKD. The CDR3 runs to 14 residues. The CDR3 region has the DNA TGTGCCTGTGACGGGGTCTGGGACACCCGACAGATGTTTTTC. Protein: CACDGVWDTRQMFF.

As to this clone: TCRdb pairs this DNA with a much larger clone's protein that differs at residue 7, likely a read error; the protein shown was translated from the DNA. This chain joins TRDV2 and TRDJ3; 8 nucleotides line up with TRDD3. Germline V gives CDR1 GEAIGNYY, CDR2 EKD. The CDR3 runs 18 residues. Losses at the gene ends were 0 bases for V and 2 bases for J; bases not matched to a gene: 5. The chain's CDR3 is CACDTVQGDTWDTRQMFF. In DNA, the CDR3 is TGTGCCTGTGACACCGTACAGGGGGATACCTGGGACACCCGACAGATGTTTTTC.

A note on this clone: A far larger clone is a single base away, which makes a read error likely. This rearrangement joins TRDV2 to TRDJ3, with a tentative D call TRDD3 (6 bases). Trimming stripped 5 bases from V and 1 base from J, with 14 bases between. The CDR3 covers 17 residues. Germline V gene lookup returns CDR1 GEAIGNYY and CDR2 EKD. The CDR3, as DNA: TGTGCCTGTGGCCCGTGGGGGCCGTCCTGGGACACCCGACAGATGTTTTTC. Amino acid sequence: CACGPWGPSWDTRQMFF.

Notes on this clone: The protein given by TCRdb reflects a much larger clone and differs at residue 4 from this DNA's translation, likely from a read error; the protein shown is the DNA's translation. J is TRDJ3 and V is TRDV2, with 11 bases that match TRDD3. Germline V gene lookup returns CDR1 GEAIGNYY and CDR2 EKD. V dropped 5 bases and J dropped 2; count of bases not matched to a gene: 7. This CDR3 has 18 amino acids. The CDR3 is CACGVLGDRTWDTRQMFF. The CDR3 region has the DNA TGTGCCTGTGGCGTACTGGGGGATAGAACCTGGGACACCCGACAGATGTTTTTC.

Details on this clone: The sample holds other DNA sequences that translate to the same CDR3. This rearrangement joins TRDV2 to TRDJ1; 10 bases are a match to TRDD3. J lost 2 bases, V lost 4 bases, and 3 bases had no gene match. The CDR3 is 14 residues long. CDR1 and CDR2 (germline): GEAIGNYY, EKD. This CDR3 reads CACERLGDTDKLIF. Written as DNA, the CDR3 is TGTGCCTGTGAGCGACTGGGGGATACCGATAAACTCATCTTT.

Notes on this clone: A read error is the likely source, as a far larger clone sits one nucleotide away. This chain joins TRDV2 and TRDJ3; 7 positions agree with TRDD3. The CDR3 consists of 20 residues. Germline loops: CDR1 GEAIGNYY, CDR2 EKD. CDR3 in amino acids: CACDTGWGAASSRDTRQMFF. In DNA form, the CDR3 reads TGTGCCTGTGACACCGGCTGGGGGGCCGCTAGCTCCCGGGACACCCGACAGATGTTTTTC.

With regard to this clone: This DNA's translation differs at residue 4 from TCRdb's protein, which comes from a much larger clone; a read error is likely, and the protein shown is translated from the DNA. CDR3 in amino acids: CACELLGSSSWDTRQMFF. The CDR3 coding sequence is TGTGCCTGTGAATTACTGGGGTCCAGCTCCTGGGACACCCGACAGATGTTTTTC. The chain couples TRDV2 to TRDJ3; 7 bases are shared with TRDD3. The CDR3 spans 18 residues. Trimming took 4 bases from V and 0 from J; bases not matched to a gene: 8. The germline gives CDR1 GEAIGNYY, CDR2 EKD.

Turning to this clone: This may be a read error, as it is one base from a much larger clone. The V gene is TRDV2, the J gene TRDJ2; D might be TRDD3 (5 bases). The V end lost 2 bases, the J end lost 7 bases, and 16 bases lay between the germline ends. The length of the CDR3 is 15 residues. CDR1 and CDR2 from the germline V gene are GEAIGNYY and EKD. The CDR3 loop reads CACDILRDEEAQLFF. The CDR3 DNA reads TGTGCCTGTGACATACTGAGGGATGAAGAAGCACAACTCTTCTTT.

A word on this clone: Given a much more abundant clone one base away, this may be a read error. The chain recombines TRDV2 with TRDJ3; 8 nucleotides align to TRDD3. Trimming took 1 base from V and 0 from J; bases not matched to a gene: 7. The CDR3 consists of 19 residues. CDR1 GEAIGNYY and CDR2 EKD come from the germline V gene. CDR3 sequence reads: CACDTPGGMISWDTRQMFF. The CDR3 nucleotides are TGTGCCTGTGACACACCTGGGGGAATGATCTCCTGGGACACCCGACAGATGTTTTTC.

This clone has more than one count but fewer than ten. The protein in TCRdb stems from a much larger clone and differs at residue 9 from this DNA's translation, likely a read error; here the protein is translated from the DNA. Here the CDR3 reads CACDYSGGPQTAQLFF. In nucleotides, the CDR3 is TGTGCCTGTGACTACTCTGGGGGACCTCAGACAGCACAACTCTTCTTT. The rearrangement links TRDV2 to TRDJ2; TRDD3 aligns across 8 bases. The germline CDR1 and CDR2 sequences are GEAIGNYY and EKD. With V trimmed by 3 bases and J by 4 bases, 9 bases remained unmatched. The length of the CDR3 is 16 residues.

The J gene is TRDJ2, the V gene TRDV3, with 12 bases fitting TRDD3. The CDR3 totals 19 residues. V lost 2 bases, J lost 6 bases, and 19 bases stayed unmatched. From germline, CDR1 is TVYSNPD and CDR2 GDNSRS (reference sequence). The CDR3, as DNA: TGTGCCTTTTTTGCCTCTTCGCTCAGACTGGGGGATACCGCAGCACAACTCTTCTTT. Protein product: CAFFASSLRLGDTAAQLFF.

This clone was seen more than once but under ten times. Given a much more abundant clone one base away, this may be a read error. Other DNA sequences in the same sample also yield this CDR3. This sequence joins TRDV2 and TRDJ3, with unresolved D. The CDR3 is made up of 19 amino acids. The V gene's germline CDR1 is GEAIGNYY and CDR2 EKD. The CDR3 bases are TGTGCCTGCGACACCGTGAGGGGTATCAGCTCCTGGGACACCCGACAGATGTTTTTC. It codes for CACDTVRGISSWDTRQMFF.

To note about this clone: The protein held in TCRdb is that of a much larger clone and does not match this DNA's translation at residue 14, likely because of a read error; the protein shown is translated from the DNA. The V and J genes are TRDV2 and TRDJ2; the match to TRDD3 covers 13 bases. Germline lookup yields CDR1 GEAIGNYY and CDR2 EKD. Trimming took 0 bases from V and 4 from J; bases not matched to a gene: 13. This CDR3 has 20 residues. Here the CDR3 DNA reads TGTGCCTGTGACACCCTATTCCTACTGGGGGATACGGACTCGACAGCACAACTCTTCTTT. Its translation: CACDTLFLLGDTDSTAQLFF.